Reported below is one T cell receptor (beta chain). Per germline, CDR1 SQVTM and CDR2 ANQGSEA. The CDR3 has 15 amino acids. Trimming cost V 6 bases and J 7 bases, with 22 bases left between them. This record comes from a study of CD8+CD57+ T cells in acquired aplastic anemia. Study information: The DNA of sorted CD4+ and CD8+ cells averaged roughly 3.2 ug. The study obtained roughly 10 million reads on average for CD4+ cells from healthy donors.

Genomic DNA constituted the template upon which TCR beta VDJ and CDR3 profiling was performed. TCRdb analysed the reads with MiXCR anew, one entry per CDR3 protein. The table lists 400,000 to 500,000 distinct CDR3 sequences, about 70% of them singletons. The chain combines TRBV29-1 with TRBJ2-1; no clear D gene. The clonotype originates from a human donor in good health, serving as a control. The sample comprised sorted CD4+, CD8+, or CD8+CD57+ T cells (not recorded which) from PBMCs. Here the CDR3 reads CSVQSPGQVGNEQFF. The CDR3 DNA reads as TGCAGCGTCCAATCTCCTGGCCAGGTTGGTAATGAGCAGTTCTTC.